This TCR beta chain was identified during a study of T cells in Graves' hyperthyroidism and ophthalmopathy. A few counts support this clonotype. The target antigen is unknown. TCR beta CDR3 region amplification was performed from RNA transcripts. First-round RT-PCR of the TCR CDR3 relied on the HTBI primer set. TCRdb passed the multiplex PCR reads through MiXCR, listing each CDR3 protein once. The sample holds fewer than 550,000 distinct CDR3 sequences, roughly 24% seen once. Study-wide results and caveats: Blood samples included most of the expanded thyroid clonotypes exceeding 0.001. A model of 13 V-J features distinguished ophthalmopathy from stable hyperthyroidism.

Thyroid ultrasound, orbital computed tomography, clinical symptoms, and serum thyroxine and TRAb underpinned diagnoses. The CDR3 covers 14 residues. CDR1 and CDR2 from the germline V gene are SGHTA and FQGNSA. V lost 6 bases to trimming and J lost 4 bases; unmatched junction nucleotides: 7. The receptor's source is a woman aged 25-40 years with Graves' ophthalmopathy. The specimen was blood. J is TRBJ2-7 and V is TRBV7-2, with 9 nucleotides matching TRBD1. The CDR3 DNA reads TGTGCCAGCAGGCCCGGGACAGGGATTTACGAGCAGTACTTC. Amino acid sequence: CASRPGTGIYEQYF.